This T cell receptor beta chain stems from a study of a mutant IDH1 vaccine in newly diagnosed glioma. Overall study context: Most patients had radiochemotherapy with temozolomide before enrollment; others had one alone.

The assay was immunoSEQ multiplex PCR, and TCRdb's table has in-frame clones only and misses some. This table has 45,000 to 60,000 clones, around 90% appearing once. As to time point: week 35, safety follow-up. Each dose of the vaccine consisted of 300 ug of mutant IDH1 20-mer peptide, with topical imiquimod. Eight vaccinations went to patients in weeks 1, 3, 5, 7, 11, 15, 19, 23. Each donor presented with a new WHO grade 3 or 4 astrocytoma that tested IDH1-mutant and showed ATRX loss. On this clone: The antigen is not known.

J was trimmed by 1 base and V by 4 bases; bases with no gene match: 10. The CDR3 spans 16 residues. The germline V gene has CDR1 SGHNT and CDR2 YYREEE (reference sequence). Material: PBMCs, obtained from a glioma patient whose treatment included an IDH1 peptide vaccine. The receptor was isolated from a middle-aged woman with glioma. V gene TRBV5-4 combines with J gene TRBJ1-2; 7 nucleotides align to TRBD1. The CDR3 sequence: CASSTGRDRNNYGYTF. Written as DNA, the CDR3 is TGTGCCAGCAGCACGGGGCGGGACAGAAATAACTATGGCTACACCTTC.